The rows below give T cell receptor beta chains drawn from one sample of a study of vaccination and CD4 T cells after COVID-19. TCRdb reanalysed the PCR reads using MiXCR and keeps one entry per CDR3 protein. The sample lists 20,000 to 25,000 distinct CDR3 sequences; 60% were seen once. Their specific antigens are unknown. This sample comprised CD4+ T cells from blood, cultured in vitro, obtained after SARS-CoV-2 vaccination. These receptors were collected from a human donor who received a COVID-19 vaccine. The CDR3 runs from the conserved cysteine through the conserved F or W. The D gene is left open where the match is weak. Only some rows state a clone size, as once, few, many or a class for expanded clones.

v_call	j_call	clone_size	d_call	cdr3_aa	cdr3_nt
TRBV20-1	TRBJ2-7	-	TRBD1	CSAADRAYEQYF	TGCAGTGCCGCGGACAGGGCCTACGAGCAGTACTTC
TRBV5-4	TRBJ1-6	once	TRBD1	CASSQKTGGISYNSPLHF	TGTGCCAGCAGCCAGAAGACAGGGGGTATCTCCTATAATTCACCCCTCCACTTT
TRBV4-2	TRBJ1-6	-	TRBD1	CASSQDGGRQGNSPLHF	TGTGCCAGCAGCCAAGATGGGGGGCGACAGGGAAATTCACCCCTCCACTTT
TRBV7-8	TRBJ1-1	-	TRBD1	CAGSDRAGTEAFF	TGTGCCGGCAGCGACAGGGCCGGCACTGAAGCTTTCTTT
TRBV6-1	TRBJ1-2	-	TRBD1	CAILGQKSTYGYTF	TGTGCCATCCTGGGACAGAAGAGTACCTATGGCTACACCTTC
TRBV7-2	TRBJ2-3	-	TRBD2	CASSLGGRGDTDTQYF	TGTGCCAGCAGCTTGGGTGGGCGGGGGGACACAGATACGCAGTATTTT
TRBV30	TRBJ2-5	-	TRBD2	CAWSVRGGETQYF	TGTGCCTGGAGTGTACGGGGGGGGGAGACCCAGTACTTC
TRBV15	TRBJ2-7	-	-	CATSRGSGGGEQYF	TGTGCCACCAGCAGAGGATCCGGGGGCGGCGAGCAGTACTTC
TRBV28	TRBJ1-5	-	-	CASTLLDSEYSNQPQHF	TGTGCCAGCACCCTTTTGGACAGCGAATATAGCAATCAGCCCCAGCATTTT
TRBV2	TRBJ1-2	-	TRBD1	CASSEARQGGYGYTF	TGTGCCAGCAGTGAAGCGAGACAGGGAGGCTATGGCTACACCTTC
TRBV5-1	TRBJ1-2	once	-	CASSSGSNYGYTF	TGCGCCAGCAGTTCAGGGTCCAACTATGGCTACACCTTC
TRBV6-5	TRBJ1-6	-	TRBD1	CASSYSGGARNSPLHF	TGTGCCAGCAGTTACTCAGGGGGCGCAAGGAATTCACCCCTCCACTTT